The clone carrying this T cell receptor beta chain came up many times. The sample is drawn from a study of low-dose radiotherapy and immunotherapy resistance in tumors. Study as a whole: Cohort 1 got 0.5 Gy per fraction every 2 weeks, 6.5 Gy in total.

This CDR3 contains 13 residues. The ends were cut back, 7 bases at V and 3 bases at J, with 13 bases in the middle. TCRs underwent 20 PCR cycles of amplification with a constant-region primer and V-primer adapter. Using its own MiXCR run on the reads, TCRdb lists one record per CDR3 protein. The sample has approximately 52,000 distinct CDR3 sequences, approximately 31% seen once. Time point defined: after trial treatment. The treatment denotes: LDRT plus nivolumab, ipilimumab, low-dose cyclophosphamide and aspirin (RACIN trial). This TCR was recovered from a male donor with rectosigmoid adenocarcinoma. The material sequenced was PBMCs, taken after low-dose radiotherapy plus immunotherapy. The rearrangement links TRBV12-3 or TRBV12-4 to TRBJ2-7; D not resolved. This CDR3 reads CASTLGEIYEQYF. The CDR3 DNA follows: TGTGCCAGCACTCTCGGAGAGATCTACGAGCAGTACTTC.